The 20 T cell receptor beta chains below were found in one sample sequenced in a study of blood T cells in healthy people across ages. Then a second PCR, running roughly 7 to 11 cycles, was carried out with a sample-barcoded 5' primer and a J-beta primer mix. TCRdb processed the 5' RACE reads anew with MiXCR; each CDR3 protein has one entry. The table has 1.8 million or so distinct CDR3 sequences, about two fifths seen once. The sample was blood. These TCRs come from a human donor in good health.

CDR3 nucleotides: TGTGCCAGCTCCCTGGGGGACAGGCTATACTATGGCTACACCTTC. Its translation: CASSLGDRLYYGYTF. The rearrangement uses TRBV12-3 or TRBV12-4 and TRBJ1-2; TRBD1 matches 8 bases. This CDR3 has 15 amino acids. J gave up 3 bases and V 8 bases, and 11 bases lay outside the gene matches.

The rearrangement uses TRBV29-1 and TRBJ1-1; 9 bases align to TRBD1. This CDR3 is 13 amino acids long. Trimming took 6 bases from V and 5 from J; bases not matched to a gene: 7. Looked up from germline, CDR1 is SQVTM and CDR2 is ANQGSEA. In nucleotides, the CDR3 is TGCAGCGTAGAGGACAGGGGTGCGACTGAAGCTTTCTTT. This encodes CSVEDRGATEAFF.

This chain links TRBV7-8 with TRBJ2-1; D is perhaps TRBD2 (5 bases). Judging by the DNA end, TRBJ2-7 fits better; the J call may be wrong. CDR3 size: 15 residues. Germline loops: CDR1 SGHVS, CDR2 FQNEAQ. This CDR3 is CASSSTTRSYNEQYF. As DNA, the CDR3 is TGTGCCAGCAGCTCGACTACCCGCTCCTACAATGAGCAGTACTTC.

The chain joins TRBV20-1 to TRBJ1-1, with D unclear. This CDR3 is built from 11 residues. With 3 bases removed from V and 3 bases from J, the gap between germline ends came to 5 bases. Germline V gene data show CDR1 as DFQATT and CDR2 as SNEGSKA (reference sequence). CDR3 sequence reads: CSASLHTEAFF. DNA for the CDR3: TGCAGTGCTAGTCTCCACACTGAAGCTTTCTTT.

V usage is TRBV7-9 and J usage is TRBJ1-1; TRBD1 might be the D (5 bases). Germline V gene sequence: CDR1 SEHNR, CDR2 FQNEAQ (reference sequence). The CDR3 contains 14 residues. V was cut by 4 bases and J by 4 bases, with 13 bases left in between. DNA for the CDR3: TGTGCCAGCAGCTCCCCGGGGCTCAGCACTGAAGCTTTCTTT. This sequence encodes CASSSPGLSTEAFF.

V is TRBV4-2 and J is TRBJ2-5; D call uncertain. CDR1 and CDR2 (germline): LGHNA, YNFKEQ. This CDR3 spans 14 amino acids. Trimming shortened V by 2 bases and J by 2 bases, and 9 bases separated the two germline ends. The CDR3 DNA reads TGTGCCAGCAGCCAACGGGCAGAACAAGAGACCCAGTACTTC. Protein product: CASSQRAEQETQYF.

This chain links TRBV6-2 or TRBV6-3 with TRBJ2-3, with 7 nucleotides matching TRBD2. With 4 bases clipped from V and 1 base from J, the junction kept 8 bases outside the gene matches. Germline assignment: CDR1 MNHEY and CDR2 SVGEGT. The CDR3 is made up of 16 amino acids. The CDR3 region is CASSSGGRYGTDTQYF. The CDR3 bases are TGTGCCAGCAGTTCCGGGGGGAGGTATGGCACAGATACGCAGTATTTT.

This clonotype was counted a few times. The CDR3 is CATSPPGLLEEQFF. The CDR3 coding sequence is TGTGCCACCAGCCCCCCCGGACTACTTGAGGAGCAGTTCTTC. The V and J genes are TRBV15 and TRBJ2-1, with D possibly matching TRBD2 (6 bases). The CDR3 has 14 residues. V lost 5 bases and J 10 bases, leaving 18 bases between the germline ends. Germline V gives CDR1 LNHNV, CDR2 YYDKDF (reference sequence).

This clonotype appeared many times. The chain employs TRBV4-3 and TRBJ2-4; TRBD1 is a possible D gene (6 bases). With the DNA end fitting TRBJ2-7 better, the J assignment may be wrong. CDR1 is LGHNA and CDR2 is YSLEER in the germline V gene. CDR3 length: 15 residues. The CDR3 DNA sequence: TGCGCCAGCAGCCAAGATACAGGGATAGAATACGAGCAGTACTTC. It encodes CASSQDTGIEYEQYF.

This clonotype was detected a few times. This sequence joins TRBV5-4 and TRBJ2-3, with D perhaps matching TRBD2 (6 bases). Germline CDR1 reads SGHNT; CDR2 reads YYREEE (reference sequence). The CDR3 length is 14 residues. Trimming removed 3 bases from V and 6 bases from J, with 14 bases in between. CDR3 amino acids: CASSSGPGGDTQYF. The CDR3 DNA is TGTGCCAGCAGCTCCGGACCTGGGGGGGATACGCAGTATTTT.

This chain links TRBV5-1 with TRBJ2-3; 10 bases agree with TRBD2. Germline trimming cut 4 bases from V and 2 bases from J; bases unmatched to any gene: 7. CDR1 and CDR2 (germline): SGHRS, YFSETQ. This CDR3 is 16 amino acids long. The CDR3 loop is CASSLMSGGDTDTQYF. The CDR3 DNA reads TGCGCCAGCAGCCTCATGAGCGGGGGGGACACAGATACGCAGTATTTT.

The gene calls are TRBV7-9 and TRBJ1-6, with TRBD1 identical over 9 bases. CDR1 is SEHNR and CDR2 is FQNEAQ in the germline V gene (reference sequence). The CDR3 runs to 16 residues. Trimming removed 4 bases from V and 8 bases from J; junction bases left unmatched: 9. The CDR3 sequence is CASSSSDRGSDSPLHF. As DNA, the CDR3 is TGTGCCAGCAGCTCATCCGACAGGGGGTCCGATTCACCCCTCCACTTT.

This clonotype was seen only a few times. This chain uses TRBV20-1 with TRBJ2-3; D possibly corresponds to TRBD1 (6 bases). The CDR3 length is 16 residues. Germline V gene lookup returns CDR1 DFQATT and CDR2 SNEGSKA (reference sequence). Trimming cost V 0 bases and J 0 bases, with 13 bases left between them. CDR3 region: CSAREATGPSTDTQYF. CDR3 sequence (DNA): TGCAGTGCTAGAGAGGCCACAGGGCCTAGCACAGATACGCAGTATTTT.

The chain carries TRBV28 and TRBJ2-1; 7 nucleotides align to TRBD1. V lost 6 bases and J lost 6; bases outside the gene matches: 5. The CDR3 is 13 residues long. Germline CDR1 MDHEN, CDR2 SYDVKM. CDR3 sequence: CASSMDRSNEQFF. CDR3 DNA: TGTGCCAGCAGCATGGACAGGAGCAATGAGCAGTTCTTC.

For this clonotype: One junction end disagrees with the germline gene, perhaps due to a read error. The chain joins TRBV7-6 to TRBJ2-1; 11 bases are a match to TRBD2. This CDR3 region has 17 residues. Germline CDR1 reads SGHVS; CDR2 reads FNYEAQ. CDR3 in amino acids: CASSPLGGIAGGNGQFF. The CDR3 region has the DNA TGTGCCAGCAGCCCATTAGGGGGAATAGCGGGGGGGAATGGGCAGTTCTTC.

The chain couples TRBV12-3 or TRBV12-4 to TRBJ2-3; TRBD1 agrees at 7 bases. V dropped 4 bases and J dropped 7; count of bases not matched to a gene: 26. The CDR3 contains 20 residues. The CDR3 spells CASSSFTGEGDPSGVNTQYF. In DNA, the CDR3 is TGTGCCAGCAGTTCGTTTACAGGGGAAGGGGACCCGTCCGGGGTAAATACGCAGTATTTT.

The J gene is TRBJ2-1, the V gene TRBV7-9; D tentatively reads TRBD1 or TRBD2 (6 bases each). The CDR3 has 14 residues. V was pared by 4 bases and J by 10 bases, with 17 bases between. The V gene's germline CDR1 is SEHNR and CDR2 FQNEAQ (reference sequence). The CDR3 reads CASSWNNRDSEQFF. CDR3 sequence (DNA): TGTGCCAGCAGCTGGAACAACAGGGACTCGGAGCAGTTCTTC.

This clonotype has just a few counts. The chain couples TRBV4-1 to TRBJ2-1; 8 bases align to TRBD1. CDR3 size: 14 residues. The germline V gene has CDR1 MGHRA and CDR2 YSYEKL. After removal of 6 bases from V and 9 bases from J, the junction contained 10 bases not matched to a gene. CDR3 DNA sequence: TGCGCCAGCAGTCAGTGGACAGGGAGGAGTGAGCAGTTCTTC. This translates into CASSQWTGRSEQFF.

This clonotype came up a few times. The chain carries TRBV12-3 or TRBV12-4 and TRBJ2-3, with D possibly called TRBD1 or TRBD2 (5 bases each). V dropped 1 base and J dropped 6 bases, with 11 bases sitting between them. The CDR3 contains 14 residues. CDR3 in amino acids: CASSLGSWGDTQYF. CDR3 DNA sequence: TGTGCCAGCAGTTTAGGGTCGTGGGGGGATACGCAGTATTTT.

This chain joins TRBV6-5 and TRBJ1-1; D remains unclear. This CDR3 comprises 15 residues. CDR1 is MNHEY and CDR2 is SVGAGI in the germline V gene. The V and J ends lost 0 bases and 7 bases respectively, with 15 bases between them. CDR3: CASSYSKMENDEAFF. CDR3 DNA sequence: TGTGCCAGCAGTTACTCGAAGATGGAAAACGATGAAGCTTTCTTT.